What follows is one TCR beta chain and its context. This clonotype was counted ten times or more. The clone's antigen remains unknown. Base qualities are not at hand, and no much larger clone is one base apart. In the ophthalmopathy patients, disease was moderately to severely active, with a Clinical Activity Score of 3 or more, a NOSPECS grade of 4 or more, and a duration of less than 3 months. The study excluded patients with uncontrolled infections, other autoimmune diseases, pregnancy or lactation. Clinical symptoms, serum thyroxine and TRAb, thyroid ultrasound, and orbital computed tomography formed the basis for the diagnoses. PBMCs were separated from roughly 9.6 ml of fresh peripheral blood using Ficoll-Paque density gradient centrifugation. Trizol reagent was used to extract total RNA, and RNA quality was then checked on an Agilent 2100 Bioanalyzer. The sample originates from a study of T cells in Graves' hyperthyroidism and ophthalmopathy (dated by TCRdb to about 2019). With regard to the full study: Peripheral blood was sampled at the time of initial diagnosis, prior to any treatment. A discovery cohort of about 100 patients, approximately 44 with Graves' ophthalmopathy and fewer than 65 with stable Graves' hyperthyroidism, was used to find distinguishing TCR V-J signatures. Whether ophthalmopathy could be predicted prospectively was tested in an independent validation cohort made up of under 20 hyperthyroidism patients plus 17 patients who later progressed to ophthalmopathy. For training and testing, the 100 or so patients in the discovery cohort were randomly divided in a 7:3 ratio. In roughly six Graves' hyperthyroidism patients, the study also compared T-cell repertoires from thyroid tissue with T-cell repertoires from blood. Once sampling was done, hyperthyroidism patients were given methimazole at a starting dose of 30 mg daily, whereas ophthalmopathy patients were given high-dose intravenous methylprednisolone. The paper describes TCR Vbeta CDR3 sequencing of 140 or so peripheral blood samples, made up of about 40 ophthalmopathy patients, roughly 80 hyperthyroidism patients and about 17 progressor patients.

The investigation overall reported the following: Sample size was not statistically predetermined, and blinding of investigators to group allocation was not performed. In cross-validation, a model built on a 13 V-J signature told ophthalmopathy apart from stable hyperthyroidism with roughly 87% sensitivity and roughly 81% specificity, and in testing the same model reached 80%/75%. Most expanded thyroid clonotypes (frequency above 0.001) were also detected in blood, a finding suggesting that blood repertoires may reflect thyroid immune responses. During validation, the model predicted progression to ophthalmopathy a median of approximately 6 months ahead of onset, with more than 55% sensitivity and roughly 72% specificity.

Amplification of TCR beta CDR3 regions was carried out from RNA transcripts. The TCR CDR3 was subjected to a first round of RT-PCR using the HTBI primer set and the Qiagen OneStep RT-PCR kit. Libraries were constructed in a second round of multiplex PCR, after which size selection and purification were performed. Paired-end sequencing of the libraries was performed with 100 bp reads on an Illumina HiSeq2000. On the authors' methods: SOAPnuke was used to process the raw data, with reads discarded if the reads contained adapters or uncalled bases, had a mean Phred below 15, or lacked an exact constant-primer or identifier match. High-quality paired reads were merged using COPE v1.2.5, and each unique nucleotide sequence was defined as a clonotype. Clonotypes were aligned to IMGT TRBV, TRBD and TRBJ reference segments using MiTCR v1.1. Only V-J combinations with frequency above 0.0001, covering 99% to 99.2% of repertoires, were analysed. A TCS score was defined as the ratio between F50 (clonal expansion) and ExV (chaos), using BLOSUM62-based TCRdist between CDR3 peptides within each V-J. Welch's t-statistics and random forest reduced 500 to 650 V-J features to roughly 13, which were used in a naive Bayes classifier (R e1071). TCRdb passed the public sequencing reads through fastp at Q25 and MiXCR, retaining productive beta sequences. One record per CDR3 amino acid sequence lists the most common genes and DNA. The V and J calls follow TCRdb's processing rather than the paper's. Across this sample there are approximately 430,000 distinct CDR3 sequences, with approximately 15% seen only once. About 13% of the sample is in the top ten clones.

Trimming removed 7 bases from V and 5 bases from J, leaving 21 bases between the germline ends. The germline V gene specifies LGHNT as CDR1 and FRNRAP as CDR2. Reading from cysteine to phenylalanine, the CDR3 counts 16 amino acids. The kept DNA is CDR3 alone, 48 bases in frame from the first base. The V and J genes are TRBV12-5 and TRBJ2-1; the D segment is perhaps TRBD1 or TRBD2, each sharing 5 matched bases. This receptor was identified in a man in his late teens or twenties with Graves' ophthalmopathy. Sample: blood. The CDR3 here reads CASEPDGTHDDNEQFF. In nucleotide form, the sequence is TGTGCTAGTGAACCCGATGGGACCCACGACGACAATGAGCAGTTCTTC. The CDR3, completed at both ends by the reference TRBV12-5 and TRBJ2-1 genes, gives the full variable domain DARVTQTPRHKVTEMGQEVTMRCQPILGHNTVFWYRQTMMQGLELLAYFRNRAPLDDSGMPKDRFSAEMPDATLATLKIQPSEPRDSAVYFCASEPDGTHDDNEQFFGPGTRLTVL.